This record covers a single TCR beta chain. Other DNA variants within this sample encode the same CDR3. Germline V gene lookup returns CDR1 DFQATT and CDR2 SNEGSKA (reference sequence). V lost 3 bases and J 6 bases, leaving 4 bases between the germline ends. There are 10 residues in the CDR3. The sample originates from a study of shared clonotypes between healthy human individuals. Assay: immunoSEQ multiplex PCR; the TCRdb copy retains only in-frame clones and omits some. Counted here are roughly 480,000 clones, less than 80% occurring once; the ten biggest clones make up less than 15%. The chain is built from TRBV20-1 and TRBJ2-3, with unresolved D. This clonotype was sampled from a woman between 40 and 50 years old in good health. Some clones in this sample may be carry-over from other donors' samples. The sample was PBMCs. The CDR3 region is CSASRDTQYF. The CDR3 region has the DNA TGCAGTGCTAGTCGGGATACGCAGTATTTT.